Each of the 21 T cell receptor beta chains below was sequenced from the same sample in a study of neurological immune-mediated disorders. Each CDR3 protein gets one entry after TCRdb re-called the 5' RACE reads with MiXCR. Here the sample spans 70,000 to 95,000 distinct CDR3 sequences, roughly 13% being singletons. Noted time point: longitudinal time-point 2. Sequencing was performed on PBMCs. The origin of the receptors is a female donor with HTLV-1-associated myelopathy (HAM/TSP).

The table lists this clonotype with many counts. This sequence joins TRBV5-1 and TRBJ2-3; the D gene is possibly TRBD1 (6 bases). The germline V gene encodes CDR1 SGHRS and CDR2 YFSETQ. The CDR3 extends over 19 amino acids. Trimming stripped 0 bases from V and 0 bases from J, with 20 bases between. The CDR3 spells CASSLAEQGLLSSTDTQYF. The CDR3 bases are TGCGCCAGCAGCTTGGCCGAACAGGGCCTACTGTCTAGCACAGATACGCAGTATTTT.

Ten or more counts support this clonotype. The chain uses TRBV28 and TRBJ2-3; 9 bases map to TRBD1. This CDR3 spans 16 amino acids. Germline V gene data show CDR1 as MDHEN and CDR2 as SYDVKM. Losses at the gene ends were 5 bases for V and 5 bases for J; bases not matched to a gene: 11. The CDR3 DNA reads TGTGCCAGCAGTACCTCTGGGACAGGGTCTGGAGATACGCAGTATTTT. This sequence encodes CASSTSGTGSGDTQYF.

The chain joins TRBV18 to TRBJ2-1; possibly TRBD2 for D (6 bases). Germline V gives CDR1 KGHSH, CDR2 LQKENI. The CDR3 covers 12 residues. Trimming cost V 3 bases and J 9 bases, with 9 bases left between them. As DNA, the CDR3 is TGTGCCAGCTCACCCCTGGAGGGTGAGCAGTTCTTC. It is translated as CASSPLEGEQFF.

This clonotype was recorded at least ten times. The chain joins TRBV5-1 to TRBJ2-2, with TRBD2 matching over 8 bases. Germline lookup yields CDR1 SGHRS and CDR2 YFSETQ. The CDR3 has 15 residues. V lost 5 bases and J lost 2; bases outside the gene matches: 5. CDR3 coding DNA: TGCGCCAGCAGTTACGCGGGGGGCAACACCGGGGAGCTGTTTTTT. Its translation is CASSYAGGNTGELFF.

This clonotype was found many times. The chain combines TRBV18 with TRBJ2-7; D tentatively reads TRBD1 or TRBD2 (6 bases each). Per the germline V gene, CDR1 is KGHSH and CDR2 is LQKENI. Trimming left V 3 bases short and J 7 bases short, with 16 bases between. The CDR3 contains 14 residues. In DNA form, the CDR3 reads TGTGCCAGCTCACCTAGGAGTGGGGGGCTTGAGCAGTACTTC. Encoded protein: CASSPRSGGLEQYF.

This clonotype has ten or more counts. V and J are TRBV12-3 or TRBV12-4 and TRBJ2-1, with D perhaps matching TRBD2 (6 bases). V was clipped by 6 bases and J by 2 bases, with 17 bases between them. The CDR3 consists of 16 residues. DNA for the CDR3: TGTGCCAGCAGGCCCCAGGGTAGCGGCCCCTACAATGAGCAGTTCTTC. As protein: CASRPQGSGPYNEQFF.

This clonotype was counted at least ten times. The CDR3 sequence: CASSLGQIGTYEQYF. As DNA, the CDR3 is TGCGCCAGCAGCTTGGGACAGATCGGGACCTACGAGCAGTACTTC. The chain has TRBV5-1 and TRBJ2-7, with D possibly being TRBD1 or TRBD2 (5 bases each). Germline CDR1 SGHRS, CDR2 YFSETQ. This CDR3 has 15 amino acids. The V gene lost 0 bases and the J gene lost 2 bases, with 12 bases spanning the gap. The entire variable domain, with the rest obtained from reference TRBV5-1 and TRBJ2-7, is as follows: KAGVTQTPRYLIKTRGQQVTLSCSPISGHRSVSWYQQTPGQGLQFLFEYFSETQRNKGNFPGRFSGRQFSNSRSEMNVSTLELGDSALYLCASSLGQIGTYEQYFGPGTRLTVT.

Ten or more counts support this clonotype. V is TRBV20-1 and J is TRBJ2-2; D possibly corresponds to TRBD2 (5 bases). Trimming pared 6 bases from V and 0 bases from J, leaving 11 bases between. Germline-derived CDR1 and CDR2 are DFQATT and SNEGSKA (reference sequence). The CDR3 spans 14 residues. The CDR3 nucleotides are TGCAGTGCACAAGGACTCGCGAACACCGGGGAGCTGTTTTTT. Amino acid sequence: CSAQGLANTGELFF.

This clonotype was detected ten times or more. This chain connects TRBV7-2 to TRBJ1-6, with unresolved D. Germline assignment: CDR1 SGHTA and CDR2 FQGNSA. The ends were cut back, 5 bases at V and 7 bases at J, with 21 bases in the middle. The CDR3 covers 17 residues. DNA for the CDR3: TGTGCCAGCAGCGCTTGGACGTATCCTTCCCCGAATTCACCCCTCCACTTT. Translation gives CASSAWTYPSPNSPLHF.

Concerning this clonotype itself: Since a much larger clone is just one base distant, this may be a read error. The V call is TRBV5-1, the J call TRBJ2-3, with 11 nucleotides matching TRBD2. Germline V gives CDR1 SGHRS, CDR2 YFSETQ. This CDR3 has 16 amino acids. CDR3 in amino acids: CASRLGSTSGAPTQYF. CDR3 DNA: TGCGCCAGCAGATTGGGGTCGACTAGCGGGGCTCCTACGCAGTATTTT.

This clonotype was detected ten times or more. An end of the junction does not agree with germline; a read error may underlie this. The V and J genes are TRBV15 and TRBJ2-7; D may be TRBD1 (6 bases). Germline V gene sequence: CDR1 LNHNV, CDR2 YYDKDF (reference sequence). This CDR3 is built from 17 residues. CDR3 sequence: CATSRERGGTGNYEQYF. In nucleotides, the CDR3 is TGTGCTACCAGCAGAGAAAGGGGTGGTACAGGGAACTACGAGCAGTACTTC.

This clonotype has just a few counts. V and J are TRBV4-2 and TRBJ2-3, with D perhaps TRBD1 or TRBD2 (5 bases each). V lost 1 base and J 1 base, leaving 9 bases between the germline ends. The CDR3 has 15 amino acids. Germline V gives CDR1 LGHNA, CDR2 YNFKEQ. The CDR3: CASSQGGKGTDTQYF. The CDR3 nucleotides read TGTGCCAGCAGCCAAGGGGGGAAAGGCACAGATACGCAGTATTTT.

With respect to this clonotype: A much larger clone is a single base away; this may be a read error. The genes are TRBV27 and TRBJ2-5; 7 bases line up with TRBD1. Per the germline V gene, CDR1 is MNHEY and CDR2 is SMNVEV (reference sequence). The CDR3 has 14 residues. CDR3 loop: CGSSWTGDQETQYF. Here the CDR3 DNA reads TGTGGCAGCAGTTGGACAGGAGACCAAGAGACCCAGTACTTC.

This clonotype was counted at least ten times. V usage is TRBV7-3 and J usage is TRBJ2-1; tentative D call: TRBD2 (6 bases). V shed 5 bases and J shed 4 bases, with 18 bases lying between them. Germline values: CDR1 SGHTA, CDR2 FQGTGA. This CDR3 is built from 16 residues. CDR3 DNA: TGTGCCAGCAGCCCCGATTTGAGCGGGTTGTACAATGAGCAGTTCTTC. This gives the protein CASSPDLSGLYNEQFF.

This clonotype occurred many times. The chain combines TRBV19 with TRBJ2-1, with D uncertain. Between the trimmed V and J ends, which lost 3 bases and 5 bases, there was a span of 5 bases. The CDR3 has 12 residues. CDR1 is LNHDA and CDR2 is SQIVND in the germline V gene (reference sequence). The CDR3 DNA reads TGTGCCAGTAGTATTTCTGACAATGAGCAGTTCTTC. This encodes CASSISDNEQFF. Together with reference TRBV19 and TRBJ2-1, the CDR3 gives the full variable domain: DGGITQSPKYLFRKEGQNVTLSCEQNLNHDAMYWYRQDPGQGLRLIYYSQIVNDFQKGDIAEGYSVSREKKESFPLTVTSAQKNPTAFYLCASSISDNEQFFGPGTRLTVL.

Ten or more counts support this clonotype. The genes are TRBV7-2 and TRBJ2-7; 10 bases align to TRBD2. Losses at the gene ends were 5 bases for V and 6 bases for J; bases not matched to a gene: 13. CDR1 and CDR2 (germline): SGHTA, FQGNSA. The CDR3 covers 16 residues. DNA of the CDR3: TGTGCCAGCAGCCCCAGCGGGGCTAGCGGGGGACTCGAGCAGTACTTC. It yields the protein CASSPSGASGGLEQYF.

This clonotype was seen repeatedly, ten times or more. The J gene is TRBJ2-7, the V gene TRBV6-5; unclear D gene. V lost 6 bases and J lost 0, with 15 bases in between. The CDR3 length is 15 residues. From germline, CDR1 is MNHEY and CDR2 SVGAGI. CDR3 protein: CASRIANTRSYEQYF. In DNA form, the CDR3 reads TGTGCCAGCAGGATCGCGAATACGCGCTCCTACGAGCAGTACTTC.

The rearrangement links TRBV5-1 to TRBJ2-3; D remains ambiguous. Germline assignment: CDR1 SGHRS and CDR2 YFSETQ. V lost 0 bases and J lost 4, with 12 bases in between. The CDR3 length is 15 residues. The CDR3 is CASSLGLRPPDTQYF. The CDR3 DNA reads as TGCGCCAGCAGCTTGGGGCTCCGTCCCCCAGATACGCAGTATTTT.

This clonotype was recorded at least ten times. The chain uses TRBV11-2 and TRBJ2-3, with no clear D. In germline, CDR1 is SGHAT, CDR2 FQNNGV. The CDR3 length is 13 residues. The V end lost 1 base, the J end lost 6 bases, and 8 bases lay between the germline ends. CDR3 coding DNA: TGTGCCAGCAGCTTAGCTCCGGTTGATACGCAGTATTTT. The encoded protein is CASSLAPVDTQYF.

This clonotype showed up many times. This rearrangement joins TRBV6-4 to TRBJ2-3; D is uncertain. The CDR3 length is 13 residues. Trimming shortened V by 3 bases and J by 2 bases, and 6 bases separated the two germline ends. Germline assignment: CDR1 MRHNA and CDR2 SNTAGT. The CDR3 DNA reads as TGTGCCAGCAGTGATATAAACACAGATACGCAGTATTTT. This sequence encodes CASSDINTDTQYF.

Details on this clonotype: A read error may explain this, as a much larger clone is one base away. The CDR3 protein is CANSLQGGSTDTQYF. CDR3 DNA: TGTGCCAACAGCTTGCAGGGCGGTAGCACAGATACGCAGTATTTT. The chain is built from TRBV5-5 and TRBJ2-3, with D tentatively TRBD1 (5 bases). There are 15 residues in the CDR3. Germline V gene sequence: CDR1 SGHKS, CDR2 YYEKEE (reference sequence).